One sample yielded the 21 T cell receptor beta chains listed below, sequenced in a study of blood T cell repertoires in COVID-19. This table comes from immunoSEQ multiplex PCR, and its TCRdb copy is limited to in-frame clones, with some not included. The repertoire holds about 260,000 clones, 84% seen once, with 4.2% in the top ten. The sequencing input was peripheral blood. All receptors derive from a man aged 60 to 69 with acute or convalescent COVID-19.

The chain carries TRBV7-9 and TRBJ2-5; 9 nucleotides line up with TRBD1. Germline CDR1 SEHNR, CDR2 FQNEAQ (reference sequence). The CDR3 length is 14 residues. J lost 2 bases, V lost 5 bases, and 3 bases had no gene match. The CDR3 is CASSRDRGQETQYF. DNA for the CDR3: TGTGCCAGCAGCCGCGACAGGGGGCAAGAGACCCAGTACTTC.

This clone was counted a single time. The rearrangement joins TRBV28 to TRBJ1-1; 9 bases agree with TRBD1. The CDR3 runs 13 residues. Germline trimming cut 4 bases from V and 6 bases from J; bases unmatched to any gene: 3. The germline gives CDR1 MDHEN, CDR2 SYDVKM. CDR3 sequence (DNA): TGTGCCAGCAGTTCGGGACAGGGCGCTGAAGCTTTCTTT. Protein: CASSSGQGAEAFF.

CDR3 amino acids: CASSEEVRYQPQHF. The CDR3 DNA is TGTGCCAGCAGTGAAGAAGTTCGGTACCAGCCCCAGCATTTT. V usage is TRBV6-1 and J usage is TRBJ1-5; D is unresolved. The CDR3 extends over 14 amino acids. V lost 1 base, J lost 7 bases, and 11 bases lay in between. Germline assignment: CDR1 MNHNS and CDR2 SASEGT.

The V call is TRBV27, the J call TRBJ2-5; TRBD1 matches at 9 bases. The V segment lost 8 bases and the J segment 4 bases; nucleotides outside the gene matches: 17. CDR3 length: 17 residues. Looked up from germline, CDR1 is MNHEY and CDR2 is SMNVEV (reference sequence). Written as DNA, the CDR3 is TGTGCCAGCCAGTCAAGTTGGGACAGGGTGGGTCGAGAGACCCAGTACTTC. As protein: CASQSSWDRVGRETQYF.

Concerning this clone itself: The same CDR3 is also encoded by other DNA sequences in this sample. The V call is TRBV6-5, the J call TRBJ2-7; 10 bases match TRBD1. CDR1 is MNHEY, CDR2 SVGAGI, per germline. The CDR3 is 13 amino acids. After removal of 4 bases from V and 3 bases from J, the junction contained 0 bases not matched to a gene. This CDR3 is CASSWDRGYEQYF. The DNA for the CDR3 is TGTGCCAGCAGTTGGGACAGGGGCTACGAGCAGTACTTC.

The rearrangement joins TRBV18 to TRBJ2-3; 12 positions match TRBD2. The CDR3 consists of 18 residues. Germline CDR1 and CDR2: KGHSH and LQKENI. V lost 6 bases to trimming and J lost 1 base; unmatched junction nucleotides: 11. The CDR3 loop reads CASSPSSRLAGGTDTQYF. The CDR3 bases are TGTGCCAGCTCTCCCAGTTCTCGACTAGCGGGAGGCACAGATACGCAGTATTTT.

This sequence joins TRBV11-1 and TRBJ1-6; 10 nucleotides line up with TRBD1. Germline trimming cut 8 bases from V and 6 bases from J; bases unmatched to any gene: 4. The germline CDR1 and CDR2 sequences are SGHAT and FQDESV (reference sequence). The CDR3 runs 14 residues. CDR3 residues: CASSRTGGNSPLHF. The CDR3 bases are TGTGCCAGCTCACGGACAGGGGGTAATTCACCCCTCCACTTT.

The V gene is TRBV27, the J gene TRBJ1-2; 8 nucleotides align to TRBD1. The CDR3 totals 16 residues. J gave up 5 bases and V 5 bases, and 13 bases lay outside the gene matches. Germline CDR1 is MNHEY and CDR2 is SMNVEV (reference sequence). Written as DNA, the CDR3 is TGTGCCAGCAGTGCCTGGGACAGGTCCAAGGCATATGGCTACACCTTC. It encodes CASSAWDRSKAYGYTF.

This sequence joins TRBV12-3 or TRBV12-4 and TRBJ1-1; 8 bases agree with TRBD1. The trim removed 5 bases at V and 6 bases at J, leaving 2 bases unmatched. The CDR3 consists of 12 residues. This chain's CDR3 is CASSEGQAEAFF. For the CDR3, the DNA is TGTGCCAGCAGTGAGGGACAGGCTGAAGCTTTCTTT.

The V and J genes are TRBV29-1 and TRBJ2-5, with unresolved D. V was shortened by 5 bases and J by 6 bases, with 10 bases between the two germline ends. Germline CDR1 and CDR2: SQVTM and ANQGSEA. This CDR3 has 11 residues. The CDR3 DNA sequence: TGCAGCGTTCTTCCGGAGCAGACCCAGTACTTC. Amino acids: CSVLPEQTQYF. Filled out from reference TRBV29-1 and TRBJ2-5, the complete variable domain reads SAVISQKPSRDICQRGTSLTIQCQVDSQVTMMFWYRQQPGQSLTLIATANQGSEATYESGFVIDKFPISRPNLTFSTLTVSNMSPEDSSIYLCSVLPEQTQYFGPGTRLLVL.

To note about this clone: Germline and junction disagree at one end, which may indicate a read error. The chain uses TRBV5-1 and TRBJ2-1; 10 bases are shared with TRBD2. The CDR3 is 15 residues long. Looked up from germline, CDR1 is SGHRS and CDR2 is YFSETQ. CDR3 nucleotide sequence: TGCGCCAGCGGCTTGGAACCCGCTAGCGGGGGAGAGCAGTTCTTC. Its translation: CASGLEPASGGEQFF.

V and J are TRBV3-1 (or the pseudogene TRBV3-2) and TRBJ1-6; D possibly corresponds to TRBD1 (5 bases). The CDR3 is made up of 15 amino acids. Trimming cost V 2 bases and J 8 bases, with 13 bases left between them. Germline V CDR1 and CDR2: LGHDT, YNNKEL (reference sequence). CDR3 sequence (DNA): TGTGCCAGCAGCCAATCCAGGGTGAGGCATTCACCCCTCCACTTT. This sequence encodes CASSQSRVRHSPLHF.

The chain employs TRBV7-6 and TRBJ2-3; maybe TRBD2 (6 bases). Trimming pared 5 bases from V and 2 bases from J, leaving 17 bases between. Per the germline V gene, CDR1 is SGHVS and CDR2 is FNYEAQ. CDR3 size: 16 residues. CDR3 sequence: CASSLQEGPHTDTQYF. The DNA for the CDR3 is TGTGCCAGCAGCCTCCAGGAGGGCCCACACACAGATACGCAGTATTTT.

The CDR3 is CASSPSGQYGYTF. CDR3 DNA sequence: TGTGCCAGTAGTCCGTCGGGACAGTATGGCTACACCTTC. J is TRBJ1-2 and V is TRBV19; 7 positions agree with TRBD1. The CDR3 extends over 13 amino acids. Germline V gene sequence: CDR1 LNHDA, CDR2 SQIVND (reference sequence). Trimming removed 5 bases from V and 5 bases from J; junction bases left unmatched: 5.

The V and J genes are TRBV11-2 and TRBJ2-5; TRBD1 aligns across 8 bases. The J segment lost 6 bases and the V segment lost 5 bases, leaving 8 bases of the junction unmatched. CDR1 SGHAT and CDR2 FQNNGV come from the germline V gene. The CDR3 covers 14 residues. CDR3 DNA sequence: TGTGCCAGCAGCGGGACAGGCGGGACCCAGACCCAGTACTTC. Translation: CASSGTGGTQTQYF. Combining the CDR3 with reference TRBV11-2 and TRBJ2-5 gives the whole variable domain EAGVAQSPRYKIIEKRQSVAFWCNPISGHATLYWYQQILGQGPKLLIQFQNNGVVDDSQLPKDRFSAERLKGVDSTLKIQPAKLEDSAVYLCASSGTGGTQTQYFGPGTRLLVL.

The CDR3 protein is CASSLRGTVSYEQYF. CDR3 bases: TGTGCCAGCAGCTTACGAGGGACAGTAAGCTACGAGCAGTACTTC. The V call is TRBV11-1, the J call TRBJ2-7; 7 bases line up with TRBD1. With V trimmed by 2 bases and J by 3 bases, 7 bases remained unmatched. CDR1 and CDR2 from the germline V gene are SGHAT and FQDESV (reference sequence). This CDR3 is 15 amino acids long. Using reference TRBV11-1 and TRBJ2-7 for the parts outside the CDR3, the full variable domain is EAEVAQSPRYKITEKSQAVAFWCDPISGHATLYWYRQILGQGPELLVQFQDESVVDDSQLPKDRFSAERLKGVDSTLKIQPAELGDSAMYLCASSLRGTVSYEQYFGPGTRLTVT.

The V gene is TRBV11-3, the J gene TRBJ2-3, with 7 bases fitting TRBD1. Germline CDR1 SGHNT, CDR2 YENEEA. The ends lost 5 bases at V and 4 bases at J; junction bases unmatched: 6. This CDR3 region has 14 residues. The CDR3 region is CASSARTGPDTQYF. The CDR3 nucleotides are TGTGCCAGCAGCGCACGGACAGGCCCAGATACGCAGTATTTT.

CDR3 amino acids: CASKLRDTEAFF. CDR3 nucleotides: TGTGCCAGTAAGCTCCGGGACACTGAAGCTTTCTTT. The chain couples TRBV19 to TRBJ1-1; D remains ambiguous. Germline CDR1 is LNHDA and CDR2 is SQIVND (reference sequence). CDR3 length: 12 residues. V was trimmed by 7 bases and J by 3 bases, leaving 9 bases between them.

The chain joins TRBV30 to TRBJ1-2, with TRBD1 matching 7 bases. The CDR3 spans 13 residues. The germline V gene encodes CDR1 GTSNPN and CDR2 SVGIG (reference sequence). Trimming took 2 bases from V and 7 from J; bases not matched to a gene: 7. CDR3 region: CAWSQTGDAGYTF. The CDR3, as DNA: TGTGCCTGGAGTCAAACAGGGGACGCTGGCTACACCTTC.

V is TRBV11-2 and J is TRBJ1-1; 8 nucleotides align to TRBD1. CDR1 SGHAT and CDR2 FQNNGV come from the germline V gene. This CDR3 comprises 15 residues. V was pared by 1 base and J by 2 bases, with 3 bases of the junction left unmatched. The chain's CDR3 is CASSLVQGANTEAFF. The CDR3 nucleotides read TGTGCCAGCAGCTTAGTGCAGGGGGCCAACACTGAAGCTTTCTTT.

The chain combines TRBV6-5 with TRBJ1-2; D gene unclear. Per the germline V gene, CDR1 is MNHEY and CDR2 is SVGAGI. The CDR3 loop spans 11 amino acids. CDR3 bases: TGTGCGGCCTCGAACAACTATGGCTACACCTTC. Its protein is CAASNNYGYTF.